This TCR beta chain was captured by sequencing in a study of CD8 T cells in Susac syndrome. After extraction with the RNeasy kit, about 0.5 to 1 ug of the RNA was reverse transcribed using random hexamers. MiXCR, run by TCRdb on the immunoSEQ multiplex PCR reads, gives a single entry per CDR3 protein. Among about 120,000 distinct CDR3 sequences listed, 80% to 95% were seen once. The V end was cut by 1 base, the J end by 6 bases, with 16 bases between. CDR1 and CDR2 from the germline V gene are DFQATT and SNEGSKA (reference sequence). The CDR3 covers 16 residues. The origin of this receptor is a human donor in good health. Sequencing used CD4+ T cells from PBMCs. The chain joins TRBV20-1 to TRBJ1-6; the D is unclear. DNA of the CDR3: TGCAGTGCTAGAGTACCGGGGTTGAGGCGTAATTCACCCCTCCACTTT. It specifies CSARVPGLRRNSPLHF.